These T cell receptor beta chains were read from a single sample in a study of blood T cells in healthy people across ages. TCRdb itself ran the 5' RACE reads through MiXCR, one entry per CDR3 protein. The sample lists roughly 800,000 distinct CDR3 sequences, 20% to 25% occurring once. The sample also formed part of further work on T cells of mothers and their children.

The sample was blood. The receptors stem from a boy younger than 18 in good health. Each CDR3 is given with its conserved first and last residue. A D gene is named only where the DNA matches it firmly. For some rows the clone size is stated as once, few or many, or as a class when expanded; others skip it.

v_call: TRBV14
clone_size: -
j_call: TRBJ1-3
d_call: -
cdr3_nt: TGTGCCAGCAGCCGGGGGAACAGGTGGTCTGCTGGAAACACCATATATTTT
cdr3_aa: CASSRGNRWSAGNTIYF

v_call: TRBV27
clone_size: -
j_call: TRBJ2-7
d_call: TRBD1
cdr3_nt: TGTGCCAGCAGTGGGTCAGGGGGCCCCTACGAGCAGTACTTC
cdr3_aa: CASSGSGGPYEQYF

v_call: TRBV2
clone_size: -
j_call: TRBJ2-5
d_call: -
cdr3_nt: TGTGCCAGCAGTGAAGATCCCAGGGAGACCCAGTACTTC
cdr3_aa: CASSEDPRETQYF

v_call: TRBV7-8
clone_size: -
j_call: TRBJ2-1
d_call: -
cdr3_nt: TGTGCCAGCAGCTTTCAGGGGACCCCCTACAATGAGCAGTTCTTC
cdr3_aa: CASSFQGTPYNEQFF

v_call: TRBV27
clone_size: many
j_call: TRBJ1-4
d_call: -
cdr3_nt: TGTGCCAGCAGTCCCGGGACTCGAAGAGGTGAAAAACTGTTTTTT
cdr3_aa: CASSPGTRRGEKLFF

v_call: TRBV3-1
clone_size: few
j_call: TRBJ2-7
d_call: TRBD1
cdr3_nt: TGTGCCAGCAGCCCGGGACAGGGGGTAACCTACGAGCAGTACTTC
cdr3_aa: CASSPGQGVTYEQYF

v_call: TRBV20-1
clone_size: few
j_call: TRBJ1-4
d_call: -
cdr3_nt: TGCAGTGCTAGAGCGCAGACTTCAACTAATGAAAAACTGTTTTTT
cdr3_aa: CSARAQTSTNEKLFF

v_call: TRBV15
clone_size: -
j_call: TRBJ1-5
d_call: -
cdr3_nt: TGTGCCGCCAGCAGAGTAGGGAGGGATCAGCCCCAGCATTTT
cdr3_aa: CAASRVGRDQPQHF

v_call: TRBV27
clone_size: -
j_call: TRBJ1-2
d_call: TRBD1
cdr3_nt: TGTGCCAGGAGTTCCCCCCTCTACAGGGGGAGTGACTATGGCTACACCTTC
cdr3_aa: CARSSPLYRGSDYGYTF

v_call: TRBV19
clone_size: few
j_call: TRBJ1-1
d_call: -
cdr3_nt: TGTGCCAGTAGTCTTACTTCGGTATTTCCGAACACTGAAGCTTTCTTT
cdr3_aa: CASSLTSVFPNTEAFF

v_call: TRBV29-1
clone_size: few
j_call: TRBJ1-2
d_call: TRBD1
cdr3_nt: TGCAGCGTTGCTGGGACAGTCGGTGGCTACACCTTC
cdr3_aa: CSVAGTVGGYTF

v_call: TRBV21-1
clone_size: few
j_call: TRBJ2-5
d_call: -
cdr3_nt: TGTGCCAGCAGCCGGTTGGTGGGGCCGATCGACGTACCACAAGAGACCCAGTACTTC
cdr3_aa: CASSRLVGPIDVPQETQYF

v_call: TRBV20-1
clone_size: -
j_call: TRBJ2-3
d_call: -
cdr3_nt: TGCAGTGCTAGAAAAGGACAGTCAAACACAGATACGCAGTATTTT
cdr3_aa: CSARKGQSNTDTQYF

v_call: TRBV7-9
clone_size: -
j_call: TRBJ2-5
d_call: TRBD2
cdr3_nt: TGTGCCAGCACCCCGGGAGTAGCGGGGGAGACCCAGTACTTC
cdr3_aa: CASTPGVAGETQYF

v_call: TRBV7-9
clone_size: few
j_call: TRBJ2-3
d_call: -
cdr3_nt: TGTGCCAGCGAACGTAGGGGGGGGCTATTATTAGGCACAGATACGCAGTATTTT
cdr3_aa: CASERRGGLLLGTDTQYF

v_call: TRBV27
clone_size: few
j_call: TRBJ2-5
d_call: -
cdr3_nt: TGTGCCAGCAGCCCGGACAACCAGAATCAAGAGACCCAGTACTTC
cdr3_aa: CASSPDNQNQETQYF

v_call: TRBV4-3
clone_size: few
j_call: TRBJ2-7
d_call: -
cdr3_nt: TGCGCCAGCAGCCAAGATCTAACAGGGACTGATATTACCTACGAGCAGTACTTC
cdr3_aa: CASSQDLTGTDITYEQYF

v_call: TRBV28
clone_size: -
j_call: TRBJ2-3
d_call: TRBD2
cdr3_nt: TGTGCCAGCAGTTTATTTGGCGGGGGGCTCTCAAATACGCAGTATTTT
cdr3_aa: CASSLFGGGLSNTQYF

v_call: TRBV12-3/TRBV12-4
clone_size: -
j_call: TRBJ1-2
d_call: -
cdr3_nt: TGTGCCAGCAGTTTAGGCAGGGCAGACTATGGCTACACCTTC
cdr3_aa: CASSLGRADYGYTF

v_call: TRBV6-2/TRBV6-3
clone_size: -
j_call: TRBJ1-5
d_call: -
cdr3_nt: TGTGCCAGCACCCAGCCCCGGGGCAATCAGCCCCAGCATTTT
cdr3_aa: CASTQPRGNQPQHF

v_call: TRBV7-2
clone_size: few
j_call: TRBJ2-3
d_call: TRBD2
cdr3_nt: TGTGCCAGCACCGCTTTAGCGGGAGGTGGGGGGTCAGATACGCAGTATTTT
cdr3_aa: CASTALAGGGGSDTQYF

v_call: TRBV29-1
clone_size: -
j_call: TRBJ2-1
d_call: -
cdr3_nt: TGCAGCGTACTCGTCAATGAGCAGTTCTTC
cdr3_aa: CSVLVNEQFF

v_call: TRBV6-6
clone_size: -
j_call: TRBJ1-2
d_call: -
cdr3_nt: TGTGCCAGCAATGCGGGCCACAAGGACTATGGCTACACCTTC
cdr3_aa: CASNAGHKDYGYTF

v_call: TRBV29-1
clone_size: few
j_call: TRBJ2-7
d_call: -
cdr3_nt: TGCAGCGTTGCCTACGGCTCCTACGAGCAGTACTTC
cdr3_aa: CSVAYGSYEQYF

v_call: TRBV6-2/TRBV6-3
clone_size: few
j_call: TRBJ1-1
d_call: -
cdr3_nt: TGTGCCAGCAGGAAGGGGGGGACCACTGAAGCTTTCTTT
cdr3_aa: CASRKGGTTEAFF

v_call: TRBV5-1
clone_size: -
j_call: TRBJ2-7
d_call: TRBD1
cdr3_nt: TGCGCCAGCAGCTTGCGAGACAGGGGGGACGAGCAGTACTTC
cdr3_aa: CASSLRDRGDEQYF

v_call: TRBV7-9
clone_size: -
j_call: TRBJ1-5
d_call: TRBD1
cdr3_nt: TGTGCCAGCAGCTTAGGGACAGGGGCCCAGCATTTT
cdr3_aa: CASSLGTGAQHF

v_call: TRBV6-5
clone_size: -
j_call: TRBJ2-3
d_call: -
cdr3_nt: TGTGCCAGCAGACCCCTGATAGGTTGGGATACGCAGTATTTT
cdr3_aa: CASRPLIGWDTQYF

v_call: TRBV30
clone_size: few
j_call: TRBJ2-7
d_call: TRBD1
cdr3_nt: TGTGCCTGGAGAAGGGGGCGAAGCGAGCAGTACTTC
cdr3_aa: CAWRRGRSEQYF

v_call: TRBV9
clone_size: many
j_call: TRBJ2-5
d_call: -
cdr3_nt: TGTGCCAGCAGCGTAGCTCGGGGGGCGGGAGAGACCCAGTACTTC
cdr3_aa: CASSVARGAGETQYF

v_call: TRBV7-9
clone_size: many
j_call: TRBJ2-7
d_call: TRBD2
cdr3_nt: TGTGCCAGCAGCCGCAGTTCGGGGGGGTACGAGCAGTACTTC
cdr3_aa: CASSRSSGGYEQYF

v_call: TRBV12-3/TRBV12-4
clone_size: few
j_call: TRBJ1-2
d_call: TRBD1
cdr3_nt: TGTGCCAGCAGTGGCGGGACAGACTATGGCCACACCTTC
cdr3_aa: CASSGGTDYGHTF

v_call: TRBV10-2
clone_size: -
j_call: TRBJ2-5
d_call: -
cdr3_nt: TGCGCCACGGGAACCATGGCGGGCGTAGAGACCCAGTACTTC
cdr3_aa: CATGTMAGVETQYF

v_call: TRBV28
clone_size: -
j_call: TRBJ2-7
d_call: -
cdr3_nt: TGTGCCAGCAGGGACGACGGTTACGAGCAGTACTTC
cdr3_aa: CASRDDGYEQYF

v_call: TRBV5-6
clone_size: few
j_call: TRBJ2-1
d_call: -
cdr3_nt: TGCGCCAGCAGCCGGGGCACAGGGAGGGTCTACAATGAGCAGTTCTTC
cdr3_aa: CASSRGTGRVYNEQFF

v_call: TRBV9
clone_size: few
j_call: TRBJ2-7
d_call: -
cdr3_nt: TGTGCCAGCAACGACGGGAGCGGGTCCTACGAGCAGTACTTC
cdr3_aa: CASNDGSGSYEQYF

v_call: TRBV20-1
clone_size: -
j_call: TRBJ2-7
d_call: TRBD2
cdr3_nt: TGCAGTGCGAGTACCGGGACTAGCGGGTCCTACGAGCAGTACTTC
cdr3_aa: CSASTGTSGSYEQYF

v_call: TRBV27
clone_size: many
j_call: TRBJ2-3
d_call: -
cdr3_nt: TGTGCCAGCAGTTCCCGAGAGGGCGCCTACACAGATACGCAGTATTTT
cdr3_aa: CASSSREGAYTDTQYF

v_call: TRBV6-5
clone_size: few
j_call: TRBJ1-4
d_call: -
cdr3_nt: TGTGCCAGCAGTTCGCGGGACGCCCATGAAAAACTGTTTTTT
cdr3_aa: CASSSRDAHEKLFF

v_call: TRBV20-1
clone_size: many
j_call: TRBJ2-1
d_call: -
cdr3_nt: TGCAGTGTTCACCTAGCCTTGCGGAGCTCCTACAATGAGCAGTTCTTC
cdr3_aa: CSVHLALRSSYNEQFF

v_call: TRBV12-3/TRBV12-4
clone_size: -
j_call: TRBJ2-2
d_call: TRBD1
cdr3_nt: TGTGCCAGCGATTGGCCGGGACAGGGGATTATCGGGGAGCTGTTTTTT
cdr3_aa: CASDWPGQGIIGELFF

v_call: TRBV3-1
clone_size: few
j_call: TRBJ2-5
d_call: -
cdr3_nt: TGTGCCAGCAGCCAAGGACGGGCGCCCGAGACCCAGTACTTC
cdr3_aa: CASSQGRAPETQYF

v_call: TRBV7-9
clone_size: -
j_call: TRBJ1-4
d_call: TRBD1
cdr3_nt: TGTGCCAGCAGCTTGTCGGGGACAGTAAATGAAAAACTGTTTTTT
cdr3_aa: CASSLSGTVNEKLFF

v_call: TRBV29-1
clone_size: -
j_call: TRBJ2-5
d_call: -
cdr3_nt: TGCAGCGTTGCCGGCAGGGGAGTTGAAGAGACCCAGTACTTC
cdr3_aa: CSVAGRGVEETQYF

v_call: TRBV12-3/TRBV12-4
clone_size: -
j_call: TRBJ1-4
d_call: -
cdr3_nt: TGTGCCAGTGCGGGAACAGTTAGGGAAAAACTGTTTTTT
cdr3_aa: CASAGTVREKLFF

v_call: TRBV18
clone_size: few
j_call: TRBJ2-7
d_call: TRBD2
cdr3_nt: TGTGCCAGCTCACAGCGGGAGGGCCCCATCTACTTC
cdr3_aa: CASSQREGPIYF

v_call: TRBV29-1
clone_size: -
j_call: TRBJ1-1
d_call: -
cdr3_nt: TGCAGCGGACATACGAACACTGAAGCTTTCTTT
cdr3_aa: CSGHTNTEAFF

v_call: TRBV6-2/TRBV6-3
clone_size: few
j_call: TRBJ1-5
d_call: -
cdr3_nt: TGTGCCAGCAACCAGGGGCCGAGTCAGCCCCAGCATTTT
cdr3_aa: CASNQGPSQPQHF

v_call: TRBV6-6
clone_size: -
j_call: TRBJ2-1
d_call: -
cdr3_nt: TGTGCCAGCACTAACCGGGGATTCGGATACAATGAGCAGTTCTTC
cdr3_aa: CASTNRGFGYNEQFF

v_call: TRBV7-9
clone_size: -
j_call: TRBJ2-3
d_call: -
cdr3_nt: TGTTCCAGCAGCTTTGGGGAGACAGGACCAGCTAGCACAGATACGCAGTATTTT
cdr3_aa: CSSSFGETGPASTDTQYF

v_call: TRBV28
clone_size: few
j_call: TRBJ2-7
d_call: -
cdr3_nt: TGTGCCAGCAGTTCGGCAATTGCGACGTTAGAGCAGTACTTC
cdr3_aa: CASSSAIATLEQYF

v_call: TRBV4-1
clone_size: -
j_call: TRBJ2-1
d_call: -
cdr3_nt: TGCGCCAGCAGCCAAGAGGGAGCCTCAAGCTCCTACAATGAGCAGTTCTTC
cdr3_aa: CASSQEGASSSYNEQFF

v_call: TRBV20-1
clone_size: -
j_call: TRBJ2-1
d_call: TRBD2
cdr3_nt: TGCAGTGGCCGCGACGTTGGACTAGCGGTGGGTACCTACAATGAGCAGTTCTTC
cdr3_aa: CSGRDVGLAVGTYNEQFF

v_call: TRBV20-1
clone_size: -
j_call: TRBJ2-2
d_call: -
cdr3_nt: TGCAGTGCTAGAGGCAGGAACACCGGGGAGCTGTTTTTT
cdr3_aa: CSARGRNTGELFF

v_call: TRBV20-1
clone_size: -
j_call: TRBJ2-7
d_call: -
cdr3_nt: TGCAGTGCTAGAGATCGGGGCACCTCCTACGAGCAGTACTTC
cdr3_aa: CSARDRGTSYEQYF